The source of this T cell receptor beta chain is a study of T cells expressing NK-cell markers. The overall study: Sorted CD3+CD56+NKG2C+, CD3+CD56+NKG2C- and CD3+CD56-NKG2C+ T-cell subsets were beta-chain profiled. One of eight sequenced donors was HCMV-seronegative; the other seven were seropositive.

The study, taken as a whole, reports: The CD3+CD56-NKG2C+ fraction was also led by these clonotypes in a few donors.

Germline CDR1 is SGHTA and CDR2 is FQGNSA. This CDR3 has 13 residues. TCR beta libraries carry UMIs added by 5'RACE template switching. TCRdb re-called the 5' RACE reads and shows each CDR3 protein once, DNA omitted. Its clone listing holds almost 450,000 distinct CDR3 sequences. As regards this clonotype: Antigen specificity is unknown.

The chain couples TRBV7-2 to TRBJ1-4. The sequenced sample consisted of blood T cells: a sorted CD56 or NKG2C T cell subset, CD4+ or CD8+ T cells, or bulk PBMC T cells (not recorded which). The TCR originated in a woman between 18 and 75 years old in good health. The CDR3 is CASSRTTNEKLFF.